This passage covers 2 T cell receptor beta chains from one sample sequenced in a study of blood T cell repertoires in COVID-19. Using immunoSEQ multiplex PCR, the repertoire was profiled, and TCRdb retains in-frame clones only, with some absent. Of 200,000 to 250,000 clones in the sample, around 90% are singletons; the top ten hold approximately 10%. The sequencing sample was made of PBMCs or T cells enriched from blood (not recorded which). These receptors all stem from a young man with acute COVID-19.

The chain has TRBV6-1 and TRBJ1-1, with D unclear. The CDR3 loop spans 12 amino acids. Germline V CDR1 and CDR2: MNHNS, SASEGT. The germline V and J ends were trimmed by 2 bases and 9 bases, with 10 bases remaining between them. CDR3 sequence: CASSERESQAFF. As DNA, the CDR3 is TGTGCCAGCAGTGAAAGGGAGTCCCAAGCTTTCTTT.

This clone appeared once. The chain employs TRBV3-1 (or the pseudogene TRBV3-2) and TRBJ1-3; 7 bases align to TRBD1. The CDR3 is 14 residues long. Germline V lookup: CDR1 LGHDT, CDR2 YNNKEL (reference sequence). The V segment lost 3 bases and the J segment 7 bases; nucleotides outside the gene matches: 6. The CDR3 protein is CASSQPSRGNTIYF. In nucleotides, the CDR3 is TGTGCCAGCAGCCAGCCCTCCAGGGGGAACACCATATATTTT.